Detailed here is one TCR beta chain. The record originates from a study of T cells in tuberculosis. Study in general: In South Africa, adults with active tuberculosis were compared with IGRA-negative and latently infected IGRA-positive adolescents. Blood was taken before or within 7 days of anti-tuberculosis therapy.

This table comes from immunoSEQ multiplex PCR, and its TCRdb copy is limited to in-frame clones, with some not included. The sample shows roughly 10,000 clones, about 93% of them seen only once. CDR3 length: 14 residues. Trimming removed 7 bases from V and 4 bases from J; junction bases left unmatched: 7. From germline, CDR1 is MNHEY and CDR2 SVGAGI. On average roughly 90,000 T cells per donor were immunosequenced. The chain couples TRBV6-5 to TRBJ1-2, with 9 nucleotides matching TRBD1. Input material: PBMCs. The TCR originated in an adult with tuberculosis. As DNA, the CDR3 is TGTGCCAGCAACAAACAGGGGGCGCGCTATGGCTACACCTTC. Amino acid sequence: CASNKQGARYGYTF.